This TCR beta chain appears in the sequencing data of a study of cytomegalovirus exposure and HLA in healthy donors (dated by TCRdb to the late 2010s). About the investigation overall: According to an earlier analysis of 587 of the donors, roughly 180 million T cells yielded 95 million to 140 million unique TCR beta sequences and about 300 Gb of sequence data. Around 320 gigabases of sequencing data and tens of millions of unique TCR sequences were included in an early release covering 550 to 800 HLA-typed donors. Among the roughly 390 genotyped donors, 81% belonged to the genetic ancestry cluster associated with self-reported Caucasian donors. The study aimed to test whether signatures of past pathogen exposure could be identified by cataloging public T cell receptors. Using immunosequencing, the study profiled T cell repertoires from some 670 subjects and related those repertoires to cytomegalovirus serostatus. A separate validation cohort of 100 to 150 different subjects was used in addition to the roughly 670-subject first cohort. High-throughput TCR immunosequencing, statistical association of individual TCRs with disease status, and machine learning were combined to predict cytomegalovirus infection status. A later analysis re-analyzed previously published TCR beta repertoires from hundreds of donors and added high-resolution HLA genotyping to study TCR occurrence patterns. Rather than drawing on any new phenotypic data, the later analysis identified candidate immune exposures from TCR beta sequences and the way those sequences occurred across donors. An earlier analysis of about 600 of the donors used high-throughput TCR beta sequencing to judge whether each TCR beta V gene segment behaved as functional or pseudogenic. Donor age, sex, ethnicity and CMV serostatus were collected together with the repertoire data. A later genetic analysis used genome-wide SNP genotypes for about 65% of the roughly 700 donors, treating that subset as a discovery cohort. Every discovery cohort repertoire had been produced on one sequencing platform. Class I and class II HLA loci were covered by the typing at four-digit resolution. The number of donors typed differed by locus, with about 629-640 for A, B, C, DRB1 and DQB1, roughly 550 for DQA1, under 610 for DPA1, and around 430 for DPB1. Roughly five DR-DQ haplotypes were handled as single units for association and clustering, since linkage in the cohort was strong. Across approximately 420 genotyped donors of the cohort, an average of roughly 230,000 unique TCR beta nucleotide sequences per donor were sequenced, and roughly 20% of those sequences were non-productive. Study-wide findings and limitations: A later analysis found that HLA-associated TCR beta chains were more clonally expanded and had lower generation probabilities than equally common non-associated chains. Across donors, most TCR sequences were observed very rarely, whereas some public TCRs were present in many individuals. A group of highly shared sequence variants was considered likely to be a technical artifact of the sequencing pipeline. Because counts were too low, about 18 rarely observed V segments, including chromosome 9 orphons, were left out of the earlier analysis of some 640 of the donors. A few of the identified cytomegalovirus-associated TCR beta chains were confirmed in vitro to be specific for cytomegalovirus antigens. This cohort had only TCR beta chains sequenced, and the lack of alpha or paired-chain data limited which features could be detected. A later analysis found that most CMV-associated TCR beta chains appeared HLA-restricted, with HLA associations seemingly driven largely by CMV exposure. In a later analysis, TCR association rates were found to vary across HLA loci, with the most associated TCRs seen for DRB1 alleles and the fewest for HLA-C alleles. At a false discovery rate of 0.05, a later analysis linked about 16,000 TCR beta sequences to specific HLA alleles. Correlated functional status among segregating V segments might reflect linkage disequilibrium, but an unknown experimental factor could not be ruled out. A later genetic analysis associated a missense DCLRE1C variant with V-gene and J-gene trimming of TCR beta chains, and an independent cohort replicated the association. The 87-base-pair reads could not distinguish some IMGT-functional V segments, including TRBV6-2 and TRBV6-3, so those segments were excluded. Strong co-occurrence of HLA alleles, especially DR and DQ, made assigning TCR associations to individual alleles difficult. An earlier analysis of several hundred of the donors showed that most TCR beta V segments appeared in productive rearrangements either about 87% or about 30% of the time, which broadly matched IMGT annotations. Because some donors lacked HLA typing at each locus, the association tests relied only on the typed subset. According to the authors, the approach could potentially be generalized to other disease states and immunological phenotypes. The study listed 150 to 200 TCR beta chains as associated with cytomegalovirus. For the cohort, immune exposure information was limited to CMV serostatus. In a later analysis, several top co-occurrence clusters were reported to appear linked to parvovirus B19, influenza, CMV and Epstein-Barr virus. A further reported finding was that TCR beta sequences accurately predicted the HLA-A and HLA-B alleles for most subjects in the first cohort. Sequencing depth was assumed to be roughly uniform across donors in the presence/absence analyses, though that assumption may not hold. The classifier was reported to diagnose cytomegalovirus status with high specificity and sensitivity in both the original and validation cohorts. According to a later genetic analysis, donors in an Asian-associated ancestry cluster had fewer N-insertions in productive TCRs than the roughly 670-donor mean.

On this clone: Its target antigen remains unknown. Base quality data are lacking; no much larger clone is found one base away.

In total, over 600 healthy bone marrow donors made up the cohort. At the time of sampling, every cohort member was nominally healthy, though immune exposures that went unrecorded were likely present. The donor tested CMV seropositive and was one of the 289 seropositive cohort members. Each donor provided a peripheral blood sample, and peripheral blood mononuclear cells were used for TCR beta sequencing. Genomic DNA was extracted from the blood cell samples with the Qiagen DNeasy Blood Extraction Kit. CDR1 ENHRY and CDR2 SYGVKD were looked up in the germline V gene. The junction shows trimming of 6 bases on V and 3 bases on J, plus 17 bases between the germline ends. The CDR3 spans 15 residues, from the cysteine through the phenylalanine. Only the CDR3 DNA is retained, 45 bases long and in frame from the first base. Libraries were built with the immunoSEQ multiplex PCR assay. The multiplex PCR relied on a mix of 60 forward primers for TCR Vbeta segments and 13 reverse primers for TCR Jbeta segments. The CDR3 region of rearranged TCR beta genes was amplified from genomic DNA with a multiplex PCR assay. The amplified TCR beta libraries were sequenced on the Illumina HiSeq System as 87-base-pair reads. The study's processing was this. In a later analysis, tens of millions of unique TCR beta chains were counted across the 666 repertoires, and roughly 11 million of these chains were shared by at least two donors. Raw reads were error-corrected and collapsed into unique sequences by a nearest-neighbor algorithm in which closely related sequences were merged to remove PCR and sequencing errors. V, D and J gene segments were assigned by aligning CDR3 sequences to IMGT reference sequences. For a sequence to be retained, a match of at least six nucleotides was required to both a V gene segment and a J gene segment. A rearrangement counted as productive if the CDR3 had no stop codons and remained in frame with V and J, and every other rearrangement counted as non-productive. CDR3 was defined according to IMGT convention as the region running from the second conserved V-encoded cysteine to the conserved J-encoded phenylalanine. In an earlier analysis of approximately 590 of the donors, sequences lacking an unambiguous match to a single V gene segment were excluded. In an earlier analysis of 450 to 700 of the donors, V segments were called functional above 56.7% productive rearrangements and were called segregating when the between-donor standard deviation exceeded 5%. A statistical classification framework was built to diagnose cytomegalovirus status from the catalog of TCR beta chain sequences. In a later analysis, TCR nucleotide sequences were compared against IMGT/GENE-DB human TR gene sequences so that V and J genes could be assigned. A later analysis assigned CDR3 sequences and most-parsimonious VDJ recombination scenarios with the TCRdist pipeline. In a later analysis, every TCR beta chain was defined by the combination of its CDR3 amino acid sequence and its V-gene family, and reads without a unique V-gene family were dropped. In a later analysis, nearly 600 highly shared, low-generation-probability nucleotide sequences were removed to address suspected cross-contamination and a sequencing artifact. In a later analysis, a clonal expansion index for each public chain was calculated from normalized within-repertoire ranks of inferred template counts. Generation probabilities in a later analysis came from a VDJ recombination model fitted to out-of-frame rearrangements, and those results were checked against IGoR. In a later analysis, TCR-TCR, TCR-HLA and TCR-CMV co-occurrence was scored with hypergeometric tests, and a repertoire-size bias correction was applied to TCR pairs. In a later analysis, false discovery rates were estimated by permuting HLA or CMV assignments 20 times. A later analysis grouped co-occurring TCRs with DBSCAN, adding TCRdist sequence similarity when clustering within HLA-allele-positive subsets. For co-occurrence clustering, repertoires with fewer than 30,000 or more than 120,000 public chains were excluded, along with four or five repertoires with anomalous nucleotide sharing. As stored in TCRdb, this immuneACCESS dataset retains in-frame rearrangements with V and J assigned. A fraction of the clones does not appear; measured against another copy, unresolved V genes explain less than half of the discrepancy, and the remainder lacks a known reason. That table furnishes V, J and clone size, whereas the DNA furnished D and trimming. The sample yields around 140,000 clones; 80% to 85% were counted once. 8.1% of the sample rests with the top ten.

This sequence was found in a woman in her forties or fifties in good health and CMV-seropositive. The V gene is TRBV10-3 and the J gene is TRBJ1-1; matching of 5 bases hints at TRBD1 as the D gene. Input material: PBMCs. Here the CDR3 is given as CAIRFSFSTDTEAFF. DNA sequence: TGTGCCATCAGATTCTCATTCTCGACAGACACTGAAGCTTTCTTT.